This passage covers 19 T cell receptor beta chains from one sample sequenced in a study of T cell clonality in common variable immunodeficiency (dated by TCRdb to about 2015). Libraries were made using the immunoSEQ multiplex PCR assay. This immuneACCESS table, as held by TCRdb, lists in-frame sequences with V and J called but not all clones. Of the missing ones, under half trace to an unresolved V gene in checked studies; the others have no known cause. There are roughly 52,000 clones in this sample, and none of them is a singleton. Of the sample, around 3.2% falls within the top ten clones. Sequencing used peripheral blood mononuclear cells. The receptors were sampled from a person between 18 and 70 years old in good health.

The sample holds many counts of this clone. The CDR3 goes on 3 residues after the read ends, and that part is filled in from the germline J gene. The rearrangement joins TRBV10-3 to TRBJ2-1, with TRBD1 matching over 7 bases. Trimming cost V 6 bases and J 5 bases; bases outside gene matches: 13. This CDR3 spans 16 amino acids. The germline V gene encodes CDR1 ENHRY and CDR2 SYGVKD. The DNA read from the CDR3 is TGTGCCATCAGACCCGGACAGGTAGTCCGCAACAATGAG. Translation: CAIRPGQVVRNNE. The CDR3 in its entirety is CAIRPGQVVRNNEQFF.

Ten or more counts support this clone. The junction shows a germline mismatch at one end, possibly a read error. Read data end 3 residues before the CDR3 end; the end is taken from the germline J gene. V gene TRBV7-3 combines with J gene TRBJ2-3, with a weak D call TRBD2 (5 bases). Germline CDR1 reads SGHTA; CDR2 reads FQGTGA. CDR3 size: 13 residues. CDR3 DNA (partial): TGTGCCAGCAGCTTAGAGAGGGCAGAGACG. Translation: CASSLERAET. The full CDR3 sequence reads CASSLERAETQYF.

This clone appeared a few times. The read halts 3 residues ahead of the CDR3 end, with the missing end drawn from the germline J gene. The chain uses TRBV7-9 and TRBJ2-5, with 7 bases fitting TRBD1. This CDR3 is 13 amino acids long. Germline V gene data show CDR1 as SEHNR and CDR2 as FQNEAQ (reference sequence). The V and J ends lost 4 bases and 5 bases, in that order; junction bases with no gene match: 4. CDR3 protein: CASSYTGVETQYF. The CDR3 DNA, read in part, is TGTGCCAGCAGCTATACAGGGGTGGAGACC. Using reference TRBV7-9 and TRBJ2-5 for the parts outside the CDR3, the full variable domain is DTGVSQNPRHKITKRGQNVTFRCDPISEHNRLYWYRQTLGQGPEFLTYFQNEAQLEKSRLLSDRFSAERPKGSFSTLEIQRTEQGDSAMYLCASSYTGVETQYFGPGTRLLVL.

In its sample, this clone was seen many times. Read data end 3 residues before the CDR3 end; the end is taken from the germline J gene. The chain is built from TRBV7-2 and TRBJ2-4; the match to TRBD2 covers 10 bases. The germline V gene encodes CDR1 SGHTA and CDR2 FQGNSA. The V segment lost 3 bases and the J segment 7 bases; nucleotides outside the gene matches: 3. The CDR3 has 14 amino acids. The chain's CDR3 is CASSFPGLANIQYF. The part of the CDR3 DNA that was read is TGTGCCAGCAGCTTTCCGGGACTAGCGAACATT.

This clone was seen repeatedly, ten times or more. With the read ending 3 residues before the CDR3 end, the germline J gene is used to fill in that end. The V gene is TRBV6-1, the J gene TRBJ1-5; D is possibly TRBD1 (5 bases). The CDR3 is 15 amino acids. Germline V gene lookup returns CDR1 MNHNS and CDR2 SASEGT. V was clipped by 1 base and J by 7 bases, with 14 bases between them. Incomplete CDR3 DNA: TGTGCCAGCAGTGAAGGTAGCAGGGTTAACCAGCCC. It translates to CASSEGSRVNQP. The CDR3 in its entirety is CASSEGSRVNQPQHF.

The sample holds many counts of this clone. From the germline J gene comes the end of the CDR3, since the read stops 3 residues before it. The chain recombines TRBV6-2 or TRBV6-3 with TRBJ2-7, with TRBD1 matching 7 bases. V shed 8 bases, J shed 6 bases, and the junction held 4 bases outside the gene matches. The CDR3 extends over 11 amino acids. Germline CDR1 and CDR2: MNHEY and SVGEGT. The CDR3 is CASGTDGEQYF. The CDR3 DNA, read in part, is TGTGCCAGCGGGACAGATGGCGAG.

The table lists this clone with many counts. The read ends 3 residues before the CDR3 terminus; that terminus is restored from the germline J gene. The chain is built from TRBV5-1 and TRBJ2-5; D unresolved. The CDR3 is 13 amino acids. The germline gives CDR1 SGHRS, CDR2 YFSETQ. V was trimmed by 0 bases and J by 1 base, leaving 4 bases between them. The CDR3 here is CASSLVFQETQYF. The part of the CDR3 DNA that was read is TGCGCCAGCAGCTTGGTCTTCCAAGAGACC.

As regards this clone: A read error is possible here, since a much larger clone lies one base away. The sequenced fragment ends 3 residues before the CDR3 boundary, so the rest is inferred from the germline J gene. The chain has TRBV18 and TRBJ2-3; the D gene is possibly TRBD1 (6 bases). CDR3 length: 16 residues. CDR1 is KGHSH and CDR2 is LQKENI in the germline V gene. CDR3 protein: CASSPVAGTRVETQYF. The CDR3 DNA, read in part, is TGTGCCAGCTCACCGGTCGCCGGGACAAGAGTGGAGACG.

This clone was found a few times. The CDR3 goes on 3 residues after the read ends, and that part is filled in from the germline J gene. This chain connects TRBV7-2 to TRBJ1-1; D unclear. Trimming pared 1 base from V and 2 bases from J, leaving 11 bases between. The CDR3 covers 15 residues. Germline V gene data show CDR1 as SGHTA and CDR2 as FQGNSA. The part of the CDR3 DNA that was read is TGTGCCAGCAGCTTAGTGGTCAGATCCAACACTGAA. This translates into CASSLVVRSNTE. The entire CDR3 reads CASSLVVRSNTEAFF.

This clone was counted many times. The CDR3 extends 3 residues past the end of the read, so its final part is completed from the germline J gene. V is TRBV11-3 and J is TRBJ2-5; 11 bases agree with TRBD1. CDR3 length equals 15 residues. Germline CDR1 SGHNT, CDR2 YENEEA. J gave up 1 base and V 5 bases, and 3 bases lay outside the gene matches. CDR3 residues: CASSPGTGGQETQYF. The sequenced part of the CDR3 DNA is TGTGCCAGCAGCCCCGGGACAGGGGGCCAAGAGACC.

This clone was counted ten times or more. The read stops 3 residues short of the end of the CDR3; the missing end is completed from the germline J gene. The chain joins TRBV24-1 to TRBJ1-2; TRBD1 matches 11 bases. This CDR3 comprises 16 residues. The V segment lost 2 bases and the J segment 6 bases; nucleotides outside the gene matches: 7. Germline V gives CDR1 KGHDR, CDR2 SFDVKD. The CDR3 spells CATSDSGQGAQDGYTF. The part of the CDR3 DNA that was read is TGTGCCACCAGTGATTCAGGACAGGGGGCGCAGGATGGC.

As for this clone: The sequenced fragment ends 3 residues before the CDR3 boundary, so the rest is inferred from the germline J gene. This chain links TRBV2 with TRBJ1-5, with D possibly matching TRBD1 (5 bases). The CDR3 extends over 13 amino acids. Trimming took off 7 bases at V and 7 bases at J, with 14 bases between the two ends. Germline V lookup: CDR1 SNHLY, CDR2 FYNNEI. CDR3 sequence reads: CASTRGTGQPQHF. CDR3 bases read: TGTGCCAGCACGAGGGGAACGGGACAGCCC.

There are many counts of this clone. The read falls 3 residues short of the CDR3 end, and the missing part is taken from the germline J gene. The chain uses TRBV6-2 or TRBV6-3 and TRBJ1-1, with 9 nucleotides matching TRBD1. Trimming took 2 bases from V and 0 from J; bases not matched to a gene: 7. The germline V gene has CDR1 MNHEY and CDR2 SVGEGT. The CDR3 spans 17 residues. Partial CDR3 DNA: TGTGCCAGCAGTTACCCCCAAGGACAGGGGATGAACACTGAA. Its translation: CASSYPQGQGMNTE. The whole CDR3 reads CASSYPQGQGMNTEAFF.

This clone was recorded at least ten times. The sequence runs out 3 residues before the end of the CDR3; the remainder is reconstructed from the germline J gene. This chain uses TRBV2 with TRBJ2-1, with D possibly being TRBD2 (6 bases). The CDR3 spans 13 residues. Germline V gene data show CDR1 as SNHLY and CDR2 as FYNNEI. V was cut by 10 bases and J by 4 bases, with 14 bases left in between. Partial CDR3 DNA: TGTGCCACTCTAGCGTCCCTATACAATGAG. Encoded protein: CATLASLYNE. In full, the CDR3 is CATLASLYNEQFF.

This clone was seen repeatedly, ten times or more. The read gets to within 3 residues of the CDR3 end, and the germline J gene fills in the rest. The J gene is TRBJ2-7, the V gene TRBV6-2 or TRBV6-3; TRBD1 matches 7 bases. Unmatched junction bases numbered 7, after V lost 7 bases and J lost 4 bases. Germline CDR1 reads MNHEY; CDR2 reads SVGEGT. The CDR3 spans 13 residues. Incomplete CDR3 DNA: TGTGCCAGCATGGGACAGAAGTTATACGAG. The encoded protein is CASMGQKLYE. The entire CDR3 protein reads CASMGQKLYEQYF.

The CDR3 is CSAREYMREGNNEQFF. The CDR3 DNA, read in part, is TGCAGTGCTAGAGAGTATATGCGGGAGGGCAACAATGAG. The chain recombines TRBV20-1 with TRBJ2-1, with 9 bases aligning to TRBD2. The read ends 3 residues shy of where the CDR3 ends; the end is completed using the germline J gene. CDR3 size: 16 residues. Germline values: CDR1 DFQATT, CDR2 SNEGSKA (reference sequence). V gave up 0 bases and J gave up 5 bases; unmatched junction bases: 8.

For this clone: Read coverage stops 3 residues before the CDR3 terminus; the germline J gene supplies the remainder. This chain uses TRBV18 with TRBJ1-5; tentatively, D is TRBD1 (6 bases). V gave up 5 bases and J gave up 5 bases, with 13 bases separating them. Germline CDR1 reads KGHSH; CDR2 reads LQKENI. This CDR3 has 14 amino acids. This chain's CDR3 is CASSSNNRDQPQHF. The covered CDR3 bases are TGTGCCAGCTCATCAAACAACAGGGATCAGCCC.

This clone was counted between two and nine times. The read comes to an end 3 residues before the CDR3 does, leaving the germline J gene to fill in the end. The chain is built from TRBV19 and TRBJ1-2; D gene unclear. Trimming took 0 bases from V and 4 from J, leaving 12 bases between them. The CDR3 is 15 residues long. Germline V gene lookup returns CDR1 LNHDA and CDR2 SQIVND (reference sequence). This CDR3 is CASSIDRDALYGYTF. The DNA read from the CDR3 is TGTGCCAGTAGTATAGACCGCGATGCCCTCTATGGC. Full variable domain (rest looked up from reference TRBV19 and TRBJ1-2): DGGITQSPKYLFRKEGQNVTLSCEQNLNHDAMYWYRQDPGQGLRLIYYSQIVNDFQKGDIAEGYSVSREKKESFPLTVTSAQKNPTAFYLCASSIDRDALYGYTFGSGTRLTVV.

This clone was detected only a few times. The read ends 3 residues shy of where the CDR3 ends; the end is completed using the germline J gene. The chain is built from TRBV20-1 and TRBJ2-3, with 8 bases identical to TRBD2. The germline gives CDR1 DFQATT, CDR2 SNEGSKA (reference sequence). This CDR3 is built from 14 residues. With 3 bases clipped from V and 4 bases from J, the junction kept 6 bases outside the gene matches. Here the CDR3 reads CSARPAGVADTQYF. CDR3 bases read: TGCAGTGCTAGGCCAGCGGGAGTTGCAGATACG.